The text below deals with one T cell receptor (beta chain). Repertoires were generated with immunoSEQ multiplex PCR, while TCRdb's copy carries only in-frame clones and drops some. Among 150,000 to 200,000 clones, approximately 95% were seen once, and the ten largest hold about 3.9%. The sample is drawn from a study of T cell responses to AZD1222 COVID-19 vaccine. About the study: Whether given at about 4 or about 12 weeks, second doses were pooled.

The V end lost 1 base, the J end lost 0 bases, and 8 bases lay between the germline ends. The germline gives CDR1 SGHDT, CDR2 YYEEEE. The CDR3 runs to 15 residues. The starting material was peripheral blood, obtained on day 0 of AZD1222 vaccination. The clonotype originates from an adult in good health. The chain joins TRBV5-6 to TRBJ1-5; D might be TRBD1 (5 bases). CDR3 in DNA: TGTGCCAGCAGCTTGAGGGGAGCTAGCAATCAGCCCCAGCATTTT. Protein product: CASSLRGASNQPQHF.